Below, one T cell receptor (beta chain) is given with its context. Every subset's genomic DNA went evenly onto several immunoSEQ plates. Clones were read by immunoSEQ multiplex PCR, and TCRdb kept only the in-frame ones, dropping some. The profile shows 740,000 or so clones, 73% of them singletons. The CDR3 spans 13 residues. CDR1 and CDR2 from the germline V gene are SQVTM and ANQGSEA. V was clipped by 7 bases and J by 8 bases, with 17 bases between them. This record belongs to a study of shared clonotypes between healthy human individuals. Sequenced input: memory CD4+ T cells sorted from blood. Subset of the sample: CD45RA-negative fraction. This receptor was identified in a woman aged 25-40 years in good health. The chain uses TRBV29-1 and TRBJ1-4; a weak D match, TRBD1 (5 bases). CDR3: CSGRGNVGEKLFF. The DNA of the CDR3 is TGCAGCGGGCGGGGGAATGTTGGAGAAAAACTGTTTTTT.